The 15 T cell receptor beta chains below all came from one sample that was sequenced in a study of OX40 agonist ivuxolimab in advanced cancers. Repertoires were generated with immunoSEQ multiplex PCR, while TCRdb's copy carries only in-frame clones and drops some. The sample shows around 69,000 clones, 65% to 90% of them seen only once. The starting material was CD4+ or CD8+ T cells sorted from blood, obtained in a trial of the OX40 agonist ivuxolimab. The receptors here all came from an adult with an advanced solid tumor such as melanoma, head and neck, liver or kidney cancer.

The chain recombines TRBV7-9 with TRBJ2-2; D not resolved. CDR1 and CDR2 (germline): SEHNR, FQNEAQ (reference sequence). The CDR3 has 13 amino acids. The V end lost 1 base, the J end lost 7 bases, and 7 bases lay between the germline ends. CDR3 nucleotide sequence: TGTGCCAGCAGCTTAGACACAATCGGGGAGCTGTTTTTT. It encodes CASSLDTIGELFF.

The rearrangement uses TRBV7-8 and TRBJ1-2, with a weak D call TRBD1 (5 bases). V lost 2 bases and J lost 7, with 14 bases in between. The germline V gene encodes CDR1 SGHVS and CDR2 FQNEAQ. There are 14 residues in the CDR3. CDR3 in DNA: TGTGCCAGCAGCTTAAGTGGGGGTAATGGTGGCTACACCTTC. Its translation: CASSLSGGNGGYTF.

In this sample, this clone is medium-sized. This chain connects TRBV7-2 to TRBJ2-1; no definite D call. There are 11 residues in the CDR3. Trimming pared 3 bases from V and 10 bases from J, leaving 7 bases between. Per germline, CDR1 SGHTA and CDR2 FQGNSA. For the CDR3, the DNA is TGTGCCAGCAGCTTTTTTACAGAGCAGTTCTTC. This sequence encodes CASSFFTEQFF.

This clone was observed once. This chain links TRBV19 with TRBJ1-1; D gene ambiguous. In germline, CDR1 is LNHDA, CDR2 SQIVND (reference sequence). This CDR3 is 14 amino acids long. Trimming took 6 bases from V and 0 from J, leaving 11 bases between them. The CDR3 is CASRIDYLNTEAFF. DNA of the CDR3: TGTGCCAGTAGGATTGATTACCTGAACACTGAAGCTTTCTTT.

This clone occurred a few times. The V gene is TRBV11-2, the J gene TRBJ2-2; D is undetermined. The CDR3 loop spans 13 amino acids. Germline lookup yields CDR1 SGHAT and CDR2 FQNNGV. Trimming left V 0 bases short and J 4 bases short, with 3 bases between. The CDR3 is CASSLEATGELFF. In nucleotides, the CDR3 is TGTGCCAGCAGCTTAGAAGCCACCGGGGAGCTGTTTTTT. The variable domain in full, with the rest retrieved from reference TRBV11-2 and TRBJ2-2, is EAGVAQSPRYKIIEKRQSVAFWCNPISGHATLYWYQQILGQGPKLLIQFQNNGVVDDSQLPKDRFSAERLKGVDSTLKIQPAKLEDSAVYLCASSLEATGELFFGEGSRLTVL.

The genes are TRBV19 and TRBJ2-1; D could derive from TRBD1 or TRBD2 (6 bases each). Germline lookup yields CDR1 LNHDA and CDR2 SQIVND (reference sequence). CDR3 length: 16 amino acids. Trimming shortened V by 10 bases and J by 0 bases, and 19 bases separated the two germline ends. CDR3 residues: CATRRGRGISYNEQFF. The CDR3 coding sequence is TGTGCCACCCGCCGGGGGCGCGGGATCTCCTACAATGAGCAGTTCTTC.

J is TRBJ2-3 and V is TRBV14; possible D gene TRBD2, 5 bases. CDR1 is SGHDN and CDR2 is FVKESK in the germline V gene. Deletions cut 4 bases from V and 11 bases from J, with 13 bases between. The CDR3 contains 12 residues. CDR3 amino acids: CASSPDLHRQYF. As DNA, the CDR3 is TGTGCCAGCAGCCCGGACTTACACAGGCAGTATTTT.

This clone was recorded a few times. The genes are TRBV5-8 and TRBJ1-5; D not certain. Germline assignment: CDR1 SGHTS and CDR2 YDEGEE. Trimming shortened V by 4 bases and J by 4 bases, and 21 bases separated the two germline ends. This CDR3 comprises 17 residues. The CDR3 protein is CASSGQPLPLLNQPQHF. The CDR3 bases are TGTGCCAGCAGCGGGCAGCCTCTTCCCCTTCTGAATCAGCCCCAGCATTTT.

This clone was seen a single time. The CDR3 sequence: CASRDFGQGAVTEAFF. CDR3 sequence (DNA): TGTGCCAGCAGGGATTTCGGACAGGGAGCTGTAACTGAAGCTTTCTTT. The chain joins TRBV6-6 to TRBJ1-1, with 8 nucleotides matching TRBD1. V dropped 6 bases and J dropped 5; count of bases not matched to a gene: 14. CDR3 length equals 16 residues. The germline V gene encodes CDR1 MNHNY and CDR2 SVGAGI (reference sequence).

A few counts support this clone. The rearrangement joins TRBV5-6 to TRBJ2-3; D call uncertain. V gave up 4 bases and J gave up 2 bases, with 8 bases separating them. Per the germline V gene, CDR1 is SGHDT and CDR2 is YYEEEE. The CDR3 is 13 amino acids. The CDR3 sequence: CASSNALTDTQYF. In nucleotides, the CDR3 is TGTGCCAGCAGCAACGCCCTCACAGATACGCAGTATTTT.

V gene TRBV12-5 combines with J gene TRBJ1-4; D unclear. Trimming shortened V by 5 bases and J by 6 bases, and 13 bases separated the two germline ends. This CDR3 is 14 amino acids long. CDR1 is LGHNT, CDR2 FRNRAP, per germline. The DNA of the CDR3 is TGTGCTAGTGGTGATGGTATGGCTGATGAAAAACTGTTTTTT. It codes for CASGDGMADEKLFF.

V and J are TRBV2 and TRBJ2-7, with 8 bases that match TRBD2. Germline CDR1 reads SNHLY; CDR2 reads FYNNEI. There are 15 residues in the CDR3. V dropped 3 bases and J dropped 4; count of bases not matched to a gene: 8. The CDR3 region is CASSDPAGGVYEQYF. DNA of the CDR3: TGTGCCAGCAGTGATCCCGCGGGAGGCGTGTACGAGCAGTACTTC.

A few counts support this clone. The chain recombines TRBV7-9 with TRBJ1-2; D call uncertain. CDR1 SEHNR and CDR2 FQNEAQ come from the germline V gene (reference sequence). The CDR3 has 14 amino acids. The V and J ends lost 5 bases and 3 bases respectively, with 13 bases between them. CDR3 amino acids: CASSARPQHYGYTF. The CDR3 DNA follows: TGTGCCAGCAGCGCGCGACCTCAGCACTATGGCTACACCTTC. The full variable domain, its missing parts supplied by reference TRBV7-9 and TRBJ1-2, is DTGVSQNPRHKITKRGQNVTFRCDPISEHNRLYWYRQTLGQGPEFLTYFQNEAQLEKSRLLSDRFSAERPKGSFSTLEIQRTEQGDSAMYLCASSARPQHYGYTFGSGTRLTVV.

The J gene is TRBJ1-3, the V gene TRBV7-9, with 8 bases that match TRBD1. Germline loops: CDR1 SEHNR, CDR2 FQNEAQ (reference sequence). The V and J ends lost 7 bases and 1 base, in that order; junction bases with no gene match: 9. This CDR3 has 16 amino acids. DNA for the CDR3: TGTGCCAGCATCCACAGGGGGGGTGAGTCTGGAAACACCATATATTTT. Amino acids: CASIHRGGESGNTIYF.

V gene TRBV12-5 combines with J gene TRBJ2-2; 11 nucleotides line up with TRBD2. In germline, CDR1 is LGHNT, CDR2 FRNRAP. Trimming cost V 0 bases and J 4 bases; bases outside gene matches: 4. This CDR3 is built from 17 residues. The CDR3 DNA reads TGTGCTAGTGGTTTGGTTAGCGGGAGGGCAGTCACCGGGGAGCTGTTTTTT. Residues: CASGLVSGRAVTGELFF. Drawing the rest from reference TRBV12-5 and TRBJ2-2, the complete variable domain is DARVTQTPRHKVTEMGQEVTMRCQPILGHNTVFWYRQTMMQGLELLAYFRNRAPLDDSGMPKDRFSAEMPDATLATLKIQPSEPRDSAVYFCASGLVSGRAVTGELFFGEGSRLTVL.